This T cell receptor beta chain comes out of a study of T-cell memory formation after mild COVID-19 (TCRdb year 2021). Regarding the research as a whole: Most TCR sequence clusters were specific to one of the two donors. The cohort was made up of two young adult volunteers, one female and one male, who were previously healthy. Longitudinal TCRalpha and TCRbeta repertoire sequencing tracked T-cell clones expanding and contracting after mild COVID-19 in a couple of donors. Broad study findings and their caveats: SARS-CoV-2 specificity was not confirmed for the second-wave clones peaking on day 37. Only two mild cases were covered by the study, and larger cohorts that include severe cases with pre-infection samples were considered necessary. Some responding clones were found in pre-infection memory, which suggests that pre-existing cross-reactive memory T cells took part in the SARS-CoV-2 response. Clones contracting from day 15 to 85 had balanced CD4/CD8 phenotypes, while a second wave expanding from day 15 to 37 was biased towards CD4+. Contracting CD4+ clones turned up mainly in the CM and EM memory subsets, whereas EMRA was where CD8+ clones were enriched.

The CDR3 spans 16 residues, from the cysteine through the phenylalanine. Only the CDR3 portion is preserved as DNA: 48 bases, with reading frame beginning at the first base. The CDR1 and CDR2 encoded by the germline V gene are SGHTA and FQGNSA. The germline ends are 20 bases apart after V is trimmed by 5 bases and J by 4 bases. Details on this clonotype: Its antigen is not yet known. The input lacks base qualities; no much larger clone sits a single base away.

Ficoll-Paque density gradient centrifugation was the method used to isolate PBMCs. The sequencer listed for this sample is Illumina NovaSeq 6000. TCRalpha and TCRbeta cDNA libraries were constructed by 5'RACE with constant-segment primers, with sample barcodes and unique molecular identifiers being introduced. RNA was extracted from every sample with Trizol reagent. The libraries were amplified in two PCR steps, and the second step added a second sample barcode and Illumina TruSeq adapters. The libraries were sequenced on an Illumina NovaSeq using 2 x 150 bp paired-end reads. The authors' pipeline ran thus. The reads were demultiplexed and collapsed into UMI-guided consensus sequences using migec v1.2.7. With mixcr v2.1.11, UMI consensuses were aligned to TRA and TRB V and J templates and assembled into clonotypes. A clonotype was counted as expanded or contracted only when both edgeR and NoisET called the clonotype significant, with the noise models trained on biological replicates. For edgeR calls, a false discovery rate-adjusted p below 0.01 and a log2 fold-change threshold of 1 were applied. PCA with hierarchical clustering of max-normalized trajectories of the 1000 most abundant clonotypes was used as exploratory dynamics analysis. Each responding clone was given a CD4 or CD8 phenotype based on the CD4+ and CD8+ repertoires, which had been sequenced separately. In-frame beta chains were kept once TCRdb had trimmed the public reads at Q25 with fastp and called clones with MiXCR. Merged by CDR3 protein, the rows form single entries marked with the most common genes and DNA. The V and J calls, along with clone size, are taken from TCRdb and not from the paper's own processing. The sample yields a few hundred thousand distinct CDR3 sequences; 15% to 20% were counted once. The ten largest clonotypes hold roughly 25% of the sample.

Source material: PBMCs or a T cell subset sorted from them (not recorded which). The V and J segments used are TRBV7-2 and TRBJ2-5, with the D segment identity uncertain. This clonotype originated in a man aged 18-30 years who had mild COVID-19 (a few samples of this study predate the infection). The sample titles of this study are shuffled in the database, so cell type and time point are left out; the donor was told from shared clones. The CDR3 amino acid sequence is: CASSPNPHGLLETQYF. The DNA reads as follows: TGTGCCAGCAGCCCAAACCCCCATGGGTTGTTAGAGACCCAGTACTTC. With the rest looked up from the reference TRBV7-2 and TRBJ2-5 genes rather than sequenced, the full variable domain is GAGVSQSPSNKVTEKGKDVELRCDPISGHTALYWYRQSLGQGLEFLIYFQGNSAPDKSGLPSDRFSAERTGGSVSTLTIQRTQQEDSAVYLCASSPNPHGLLETQYFGPGTRLLVL.